The source of this T cell receptor (beta chain) is a study of blood T cell repertoires in COVID-19. Only in-frame clones appear in the TCRdb table, and some are missing; sequencing was by immunoSEQ multiplex PCR. The sample lists 80,000 to 95,000 clones, around 90% occurring once. CDR3 length: 13 amino acids. Germline CDR1 reads LGHDT; CDR2 reads YNNKEL (reference sequence). V lost 4 bases, J lost 8 bases, and 7 bases stayed unmatched. The specimen sequenced was peripheral blood. This clonotype was sampled from a woman aged 70 to 79 with acute or convalescent COVID-19. The chain combines TRBV3-1 (or the pseudogene TRBV3-2) with TRBJ1-2; TRBD1 matches at 7 bases. This CDR3 reads CASSRTGVTGYTF. As DNA, the CDR3 is TGTGCCAGCAGCCGAACAGGGGTGACGGGCTACACCTTC.